Following are 26 T cell receptor beta chains from one sample sequenced in a study of T cell repertoires in cytomegalovirus infection. TCRdb passed the reads through MiXCR, listing each CDR3 protein once. The sample holds 200,000 to 300,000 distinct CDR3 sequences, roughly 9.1% seen once. Sequenced: PBMCs. These receptor sequences come from a human donor in good health (CMV status not recorded). Some clones in this sample may be carry-over from other donors' samples.

This clonotype was seen many times. The chain employs TRBV19 and TRBJ1-1; 8 nucleotides line up with TRBD1. Germline V CDR1 and CDR2: LNHDA, SQIVND (reference sequence). Trimming at V came to 5 bases and at J to 1 base, leaving 3 bases not matched to a gene. This CDR3 has 14 amino acids. The CDR3 here is CASSPGGTNTEAFF. The CDR3 DNA follows: TGTGCCAGTAGTCCAGGGGGCACGAACACTGAAGCTTTCTTT.

Ten or more counts support this clonotype. The chain has TRBV7-8 and TRBJ1-5; D gene ambiguous. Germline CDR1 SGHVS, CDR2 FQNEAQ. This CDR3 is built from 17 residues. V lost 1 base and J 3 bases, leaving 16 bases between the germline ends. DNA for the CDR3: TGTGCCAGCAGCTTAGTGGCCTTCGGGCAGCCCAATCAGCCCCAGCATTTT. Its protein product is CASSLVAFGQPNQPQHF.

The sample holds a few counts of this clonotype. The CDR3 reads CASMLGRTNTEAFF. For the CDR3, the DNA is TGTGCCAGCATGTTGGGACGGACAAACACTGAAGCTTTCTTT. The chain has TRBV2 and TRBJ1-1; D possibly corresponds to TRBD1 (5 bases). CDR3 length: 14 residues. V lost 7 bases and J 2 bases, leaving 14 bases between the germline ends. Germline V gene data show CDR1 as SNHLY and CDR2 as FYNNEI. Complete variable domain (other parts from reference TRBV2 and TRBJ1-1): EPEVTQTPSHQVTQMGQEVILRCVPISNHLYFYWYRQILGQKVEFLVSFYNNEISEKSEIFDDQFSVERPDGSNFTLKIRSTKLEDSAMYFCASMLGRTNTEAFFGQGTRLTVV.

The rearrangement uses TRBV27 and TRBJ2-1, with D perhaps TRBD1 (5 bases). The germline gives CDR1 MNHEY, CDR2 SMNVEV (reference sequence). Trimming shortened V by 3 bases and J by 6 bases, and 18 bases separated the two germline ends. The CDR3 is made up of 16 amino acids. The CDR3 reads CASSFRALVVPNEQFF. For the CDR3, the DNA is TGTGCCAGCAGTTTCAGGGCGTTGGTGGTTCCCAATGAGCAGTTCTTC.

This clonotype was observed many times. The chain joins TRBV7-8 to TRBJ1-4, with D maybe TRBD1 (6 bases). The CDR3 length is 16 residues. Germline assignment: CDR1 SGHVS and CDR2 FQNEAQ. Trimming shortened V by 1 base and J by 0 bases, and 9 bases separated the two germline ends. The CDR3 nucleotides are TGTGCCAGCAGCTTAGTGGGGGGCACAACTAATGAAAAACTGTTTTTT. The encoded protein is CASSLVGGTTNEKLFF. The full variable domain, in which reference TRBV7-8 and TRBJ1-4 provide the parts outside the CDR3, is GAGVSQSPRYKVAKRGQDVALRCDPISGHVSLFWYQQALGQGPEFLTYFQNEAQLDKSGLPSDRFFAERPEGSVSTLKIQRTQQEDSAVYLCASSLVGGTTNEKLFFGSGTQLSVL.

This clonotype was observed many times. The chain combines TRBV10-3 with TRBJ2-5; D might be TRBD2 (6 bases). The length of the CDR3 is 15 residues. V lost 7 bases, J lost 2 bases, and 17 bases lay in between. Germline V gene data show CDR1 as ENHRY and CDR2 as SYGVKD. The DNA of the CDR3 is TGTGCCATCATGCGGGGCCAGGGCGGGCAAGAGACCCAGTACTTC. Translated: CAIMRGQGGQETQYF.

This clonotype occurred many times. The CDR3, as DNA: TGTGCCAGCAACACCGGGACCGCACTCTATGGCTACACCTTC. Translated: CASNTGTALYGYTF. The rearrangement uses TRBV7-9 and TRBJ1-2, with TRBD1 as a possible D gene (5 bases). V dropped 7 bases and J dropped 4 bases, with 16 bases sitting between them. CDR1 is SEHNR, CDR2 FQNEAQ, per germline (reference sequence). The CDR3 sequence is 14 residues long.

The table lists this clonotype with a few counts. The CDR3 DNA follows: TGCAGTGCTAGAGATGTTAGCGGGGGGGCAATCACCGGGGAGCTGTTTTTT. This translates into CSARDVSGGAITGELFF. The V and J genes are TRBV20-1 and TRBJ2-2, with TRBD2 matching over 11 bases. The germline CDR1 and CDR2 sequences are DFQATT and SNEGSKA (reference sequence). The ends lost 0 bases at V and 4 bases at J; junction bases unmatched: 7. This CDR3 is built from 17 residues.

At least ten counts were recorded for this clonotype. The chain is built from TRBV7-2 and TRBJ2-3, with TRBD1 matching over 7 bases. Germline CDR1 and CDR2: SGHTA and FQGNSA. The CDR3 is 15 residues long. V trimming: 5 bases; J trimming: 4 bases; junction bases outside the gene matches: 9. In DNA, the CDR3 is TGTGCCAGCAGCGTCCGACAGGGAAGGTCAGATACGCAGTATTTT. This codes for CASSVRQGRSDTQYF.

At least ten counts were recorded for this clonotype. The gene calls are TRBV11-3 and TRBJ1-1; the D is unclear. The ends were cut back, 0 bases at V and 2 bases at J, with 10 bases in the middle. CDR1 is SGHNT and CDR2 is YENEEA in the germline V gene. This CDR3 comprises 15 residues. The CDR3 sequence is CASSLDSRGNTEAFF. DNA for the CDR3: TGTGCCAGCAGCTTAGACTCCCGCGGTAACACTGAAGCTTTCTTT.

This clonotype showed up many times. This chain uses TRBV10-3 with TRBJ2-3; TRBD2 matches 10 bases. V shed 0 bases, J shed 2 bases, and the junction held 11 bases outside the gene matches. This CDR3 region has 19 residues. Germline V CDR1 and CDR2: ENHRY, SYGVKD. The CDR3 DNA reads as TGTGCCATCAGTGAGTCGCCCCCCCTAGCGGGGGAGCCCACAGATACGCAGTATTTT. Encoded protein: CAISESPPLAGEPTDTQYF.

The genes are TRBV6-2 or TRBV6-3 and TRBJ2-2; D possibly matches TRBD1 or TRBD2 (5 bases each). CDR3 size: 15 residues. The germline V and J ends were trimmed by 8 bases and 3 bases, with 16 bases remaining between them. Germline V gene data show CDR1 as MNHEY and CDR2 as SVGEGT. CDR3 sequence: CASLSRGRYTGELFF. CDR3 nucleotides: TGTGCCAGCCTCTCAAGGGGACGATACACCGGGGAGCTGTTTTTT.

This clonotype came up a few times. V is TRBV5-1 and J is TRBJ2-1; TRBD1 aligns across 10 bases. V was pared by 3 bases and J by 2 bases, with 5 bases of the junction left unmatched. The CDR3 length is 16 residues. Germline CDR1 reads SGHRS; CDR2 reads YFSETQ. In DNA, the CDR3 is TGCGCCAGCAGCTACTTAGGACAGGGGGCCTACAATGAGCAGTTCTTC. The encoded protein is CASSYLGQGAYNEQFF.

The sample holds a few counts of this clonotype. The gene calls are TRBV18 and TRBJ1-5; D remains unclear. CDR1 is KGHSH, CDR2 LQKENI, per germline. CDR3 size: 14 residues. Trimming pared 1 base from V and 8 bases from J, leaving 12 bases between. The CDR3 region has the DNA TGTGCCAGCTCACCACGCGAAGGTGTAGAGCCCCAGCATTTT. It encodes CASSPREGVEPQHF.

The chain recombines TRBV14 with TRBJ2-6; D remains ambiguous. This CDR3 region has 16 residues. The germline V gene encodes CDR1 SGHDN and CDR2 FVKESK. V lost 1 base, J lost 2 bases, and 9 bases lay in between. The DNA for the CDR3 is TGTGCCAGCAGCCAAGGAATCATCCCTGGGGCCAACGTCCTGACTTTC. Translating it yields CASSQGIIPGANVLTF.

This clonotype is medium-sized (0.01 to 0.1%) within its sample. This chain joins TRBV12-3 or TRBV12-4 and TRBJ1-1, with no clear D. This CDR3 spans 13 amino acids. V was cut by 8 bases and J by 5 bases, with 15 bases left in between. For the CDR3, the DNA is TGTGCCAGCGCCACCGGGCCGGCAACTGAAGCTTTCTTT. Translation gives CASATGPATEAFF.

This clonotype was seen at least ten times. DNA for the CDR3: TGTGCCAGCAGACGGGGACCTATGAACACTGAAGCTTTCTTT. Protein sequence: CASRRGPMNTEAFF. The chain couples TRBV7-2 to TRBJ1-1; D is perhaps TRBD1 (5 bases). The V gene lost 6 bases and the J gene lost 0 bases, with 11 bases spanning the gap. The CDR3 contains 14 residues. Germline V gives CDR1 SGHTA, CDR2 FQGNSA.

About this clonotype itself: This may arise from a read error, as a much more abundant clone is one base away. The rearrangement links TRBV19 to TRBJ1-6, with D tentatively TRBD1 (5 bases). The CDR3 is made up of 14 amino acids. The V gene lost 3 bases and the J gene lost 14 bases, with 17 bases spanning the gap. Germline V lookup: CDR1 LNHDA, CDR2 SQIVND (reference sequence). CDR3 DNA sequence: TGTGCCAGTAGTATCGTCCAGGGCGGGGAGGCCCTCCACTTT. This gives the protein CASSIVQGGEALHF.

This clonotype was seen at least ten times. V is TRBV7-2 and J is TRBJ1-2; weak D call: TRBD1 (5 bases). The germline CDR1 and CDR2 sequences are SGHTA and FQGNSA. The CDR3 consists of 14 residues. V lost 8 bases and J lost 4, with 17 bases in between. The CDR3 here is CASGELGVGYGYTF. The CDR3 DNA reads TGTGCCAGCGGAGAATTGGGGGTGGGCTATGGCTACACCTTC.

Concerning this clonotype itself: Germline is not matched at one junction end, which may reflect a read error. The rearrangement uses TRBV20-1 and TRBJ1-4; no definite D call. Germline V gene sequence: CDR1 DFQATT, CDR2 SNEGSKA (reference sequence). This CDR3 contains 13 residues. The CDR3 spells CSARDHTTEKLFF. The CDR3 nucleotides read TGCAGTGCAAGAGATCATACCACCGAAAAACTGTTTTTT.

This clonotype appeared many times. A much larger clone sits a single nucleotide away, making a read error possible. DNA for the CDR3: TGTGCCAGCAGCTTAGCGGGAGGGCCCCACAATGAGCAGTTCTTC. The encoded protein is CASSLAGGPHNEQFF. This chain links TRBV7-2 with TRBJ2-1, with 7 bases aligning to TRBD2. Per the germline V gene, CDR1 is SGHTA and CDR2 is FQGNSA. With V trimmed by 0 bases and J by 5 bases, 4 bases remained unmatched. There are 15 residues in the CDR3.

This clonotype is labeled medium-sized. The chain uses TRBV13 and TRBJ2-1; D is uncertain. Germline V gene sequence: CDR1 PRHDT, CDR2 FYEKMQ (reference sequence). The CDR3 is 12 residues long. Deletions cut 0 bases from V and 7 bases from J, with 4 bases between. In nucleotides, the CDR3 is TGTGCCAGCAGCTTAGGCAGTAATGAGCAGTTCTTC. This codes for CASSLGSNEQFF.

This clonotype was seen ten or more times. The rearrangement uses TRBV11-2 and TRBJ1-4; weak D call: TRBD1 (5 bases). V lost 0 bases and J lost 5, with 16 bases in between. CDR1 SGHAT and CDR2 FQNNGV come from the germline V gene. The CDR3 loop spans 17 amino acids. The CDR3 here is CASSLDGAVGGNEKLFF. DNA of the CDR3: TGTGCCAGCAGCTTAGATGGGGCTGTTGGCGGAAATGAAAAACTGTTTTTT.

The chain employs TRBV15 and TRBJ2-4, with TRBD2 identical over 9 bases. Losses at the gene ends were 5 bases for V and 2 bases for J; bases not matched to a gene: 7. The CDR3 contains 16 residues. The germline CDR1 and CDR2 sequences are LNHNV and YYDKDF (reference sequence). Here the CDR3 reads CATSAAGGGPKNIQYF. For the CDR3, the DNA is TGTGCCACCAGCGCGGCGGGGGGGGGTCCCAAAAACATTCAGTACTTC.

This chain joins TRBV29-1 and TRBJ2-2; TRBD2 matches at 7 bases. This CDR3 has 11 amino acids. The germline V gene encodes CDR1 SQVTM and CDR2 ANQGSEA. V was clipped by 6 bases and J by 6 bases; unmatched bases: 1. For the CDR3, the DNA is TGCAGCGTGGGGGGGGCCGGGGAGCTGTTTTTT. This codes for CSVGGAGELFF.

This clonotype came up many times. This chain uses TRBV6-5 with TRBJ2-7, with D unclear. This CDR3 is built from 13 residues. With 1 base removed from V and 2 bases from J, the gap between germline ends came to 6 bases. Germline assignment: CDR1 MNHEY and CDR2 SVGAGI. The CDR3 coding sequence is TGTGCCAGCAGTTACTTCAATACCTACGAGCAGTACTTC. Protein sequence: CASSYFNTYEQYF.